The entry below gives a single TCR beta chain sequence along with its context. Study processing details: Using reference gene primer amplification, nucleated cell counts were estimated. TCRdb's table, derived via immunoSEQ multiplex PCR, lists solely in-frame clones and lacks some. The V and J calls and clone size were taken over from that table, and D and trimming were inferred from the DNA. The repertoire includes roughly 220,000 clones, 85% to 90% of them detected once, and approximately 3% sits in the top ten. This sample stems from a study of blood T cell repertoires in COVID-19. Study summary: There were acute and convalescent COVID-19 samples, and they came from the United States, Italy and Spain. PBMCs, B-cell-depleted T cells, or T cells were the source of the cDNA or gDNA that made up the material.

This TCR came from a man aged 55 to 69 with acute or convalescent COVID-19. The specimen was peripheral blood.

The CDR3 coding sequence is TGTGCCAGCAGCTCGGGGACAGGGGGGAATTCACCCCTCCACTTT. It translates to CASSSGTGGNSPLHF. The rearrangement uses TRBV9 and TRBJ1-6; TRBD1 agrees at 11 bases. This CDR3 spans 15 amino acids. Germline lookup yields CDR1 SGDLS and CDR2 YYNGEE. Unmatched junction bases numbered 4, after V lost 4 bases and J lost 7 bases.